What follows describes a single TCR beta chain. Its matching antigen is unknown. Stated time point: late sampling 161 to 241 days after vaccination in a few convalescent patients. Sample treatment: roughly 10-day PBMC culture with coronavirus spike peptide pools or control peptides (ViraFEST assay). This sample is drawn from a study of vaccination and CD4 T cells after COVID-19. The Oncomine TCR Beta short-read assay generated sequence data from the DNA of cultured CD4+ T cells. TCRdb re-derived calls from the PCR reads in MiXCR, one entry per CDR3 protein. In the table there are about 16,000 distinct CDR3 sequences, about half of which are singletons. From germline, CDR1 is MNHNS and CDR2 SASEGT. This CDR3 contains 14 residues. The V gene lost 6 bases and the J gene lost 7 bases, with 16 bases spanning the gap.

The sequenced sample was CD4+ T cells from blood, cultured in vitro, obtained about 7 months after SARS-CoV-2 vaccination. This sequence joins TRBV6-1 and TRBJ2-1; D assignment may be TRBD1 or TRBD2 (6 bases each). The source of this sequence is a human donor who had recovered from COVID-19. The CDR3: CASRRDIGTNEQFF. CDR3 DNA sequence: TGTGCCAGCAGGCGGGACATCGGGACGAATGAGCAGTTCTTC.